This T cell receptor beta chain was identified in a study of CD8+ T cells in alopecia areata. As to this clone: Its cognate antigen is unknown.

Treatment denoted: oral pan-JAK inhibitor, 5-10 mg twice daily. Collected material from alopecia areata patients comprised lesional scalp punch biopsies and peripheral blood. V was clipped by 6 bases and J by 4 bases, with 13 bases between them. The CDR3 is 14 residues long. Germline CDR1 reads SGHTA; CDR2 reads FQGNSA. In each case, RNA was isolated and then reverse transcribed into cDNA as the sequencing template. Measured with immunoSEQ multiplex PCR; TCRdb has only the in-frame clones, and not every one. Of hundreds of thousands of clones listed, roughly 60% were seen once; the top ten hold around 1.8%. Overall study findings and caveats: Compared with mice, patients displayed less clear TCR sharing, possibly for HLA-related reasons. Sequenced scalp T cells also include alphabeta T cells resident in normal skin.

This receptor was identified in a human donor with alopecia areata. This chain connects TRBV7-2 to TRBJ2-1; D may be TRBD2 (6 bases). The source was CD4+ T cells sorted from blood, collected at week 24, from a patient treated with tofacitinib. Here the CDR3 reads CASSRGSTYNEQFF. CDR3 sequence (DNA): TGTGCCAGCAGTCGGGGGAGTACTTACAATGAGCAGTTCTTC.